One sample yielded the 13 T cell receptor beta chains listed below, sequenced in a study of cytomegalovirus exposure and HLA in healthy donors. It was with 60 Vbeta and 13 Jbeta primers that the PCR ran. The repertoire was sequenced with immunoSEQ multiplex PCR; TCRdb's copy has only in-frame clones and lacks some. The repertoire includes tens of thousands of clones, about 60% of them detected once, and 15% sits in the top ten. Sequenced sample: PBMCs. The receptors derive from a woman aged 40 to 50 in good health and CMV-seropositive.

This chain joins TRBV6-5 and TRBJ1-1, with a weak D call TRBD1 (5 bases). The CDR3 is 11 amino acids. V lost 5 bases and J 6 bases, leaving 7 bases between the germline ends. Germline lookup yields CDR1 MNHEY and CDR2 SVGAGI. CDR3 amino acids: CASSHRSEAFF. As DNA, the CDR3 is TGTGCCAGCAGTCACAGGTCTGAAGCTTTCTTT.

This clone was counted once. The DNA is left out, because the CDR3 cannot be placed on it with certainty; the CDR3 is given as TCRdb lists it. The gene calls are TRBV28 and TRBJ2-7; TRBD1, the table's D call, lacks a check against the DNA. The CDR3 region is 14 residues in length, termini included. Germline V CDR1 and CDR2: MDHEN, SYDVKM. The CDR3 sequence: CASSSSGQTYEQYF.

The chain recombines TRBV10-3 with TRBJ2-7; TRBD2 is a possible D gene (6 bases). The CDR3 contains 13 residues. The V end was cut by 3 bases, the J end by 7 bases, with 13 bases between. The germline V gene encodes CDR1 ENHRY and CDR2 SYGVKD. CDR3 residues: CAISERLEDEQYF. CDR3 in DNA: TGTGCCATCAGTGAAAGACTAGAAGATGAGCAGTACTTC.

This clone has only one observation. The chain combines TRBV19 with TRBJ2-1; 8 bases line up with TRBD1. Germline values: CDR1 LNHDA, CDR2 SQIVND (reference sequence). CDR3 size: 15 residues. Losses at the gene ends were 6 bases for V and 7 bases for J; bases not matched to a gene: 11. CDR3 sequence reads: CASSPGAGGENEQFF. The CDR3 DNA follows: TGTGCCAGTAGCCCAGGGGCAGGGGGCGAAAATGAGCAGTTCTTC.

CDR3 loop: CASSTGVNTEAFF. CDR3 DNA: TGCGCCAGTTCGACAGGGGTGAACACTGAAGCTTTCTTT. This chain joins TRBV4-1 and TRBJ1-1; 8 nucleotides match TRBD1. Germline CDR1 MGHRA, CDR2 YSYEKL. CDR3 size: 13 residues. V lost 9 bases and J lost 0; bases outside the gene matches: 3.

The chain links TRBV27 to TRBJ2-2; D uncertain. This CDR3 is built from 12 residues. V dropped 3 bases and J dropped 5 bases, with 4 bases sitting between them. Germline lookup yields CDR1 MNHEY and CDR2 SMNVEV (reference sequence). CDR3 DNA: TGTGCCAGCAGTTTTCTAACCGGGGAGCTGTTTTTT. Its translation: CASSFLTGELFF.

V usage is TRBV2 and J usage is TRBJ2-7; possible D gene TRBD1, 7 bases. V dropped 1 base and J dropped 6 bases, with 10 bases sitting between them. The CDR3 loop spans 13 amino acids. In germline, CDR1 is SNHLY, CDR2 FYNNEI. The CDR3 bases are TGTGCCAGCAGTGAAGGGCAGGGGGGCGAGCAGTACTTC. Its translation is CASSEGQGGEQYF.

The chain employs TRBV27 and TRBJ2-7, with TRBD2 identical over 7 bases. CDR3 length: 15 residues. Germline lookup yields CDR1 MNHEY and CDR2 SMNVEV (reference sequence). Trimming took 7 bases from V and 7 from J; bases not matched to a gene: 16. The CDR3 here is CASTNRLAVIGEQYF. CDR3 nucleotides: TGTGCCAGCACAAACCGACTAGCTGTTATAGGGGAGCAGTACTTC.

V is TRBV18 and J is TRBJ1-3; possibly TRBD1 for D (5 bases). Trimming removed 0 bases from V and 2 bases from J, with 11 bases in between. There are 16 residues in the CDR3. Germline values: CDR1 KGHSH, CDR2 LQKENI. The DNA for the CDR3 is TGTGCCAGCTCACCACCTCTTTCAGGGACTGGAAACACCATATATTTT. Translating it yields CASSPPLSGTGNTIYF.

The CDR3 region has the DNA TGTGCCAGTAGTATCGCAGGGGGCAATCAGCCCCAGCATTTT. Protein: CASSIAGGNQPQHF. The chain couples TRBV19 to TRBJ1-5; D might be TRBD1 (6 bases). V shed 3 bases and J shed 2 bases, with 8 bases lying between them. The CDR3 consists of 14 residues. Germline V gives CDR1 LNHDA, CDR2 SQIVND (reference sequence).

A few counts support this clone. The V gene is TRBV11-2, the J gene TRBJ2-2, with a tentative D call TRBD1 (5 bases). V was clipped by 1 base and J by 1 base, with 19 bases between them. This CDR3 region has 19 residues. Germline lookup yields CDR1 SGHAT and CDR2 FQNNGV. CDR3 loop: CASSLGQFPGLRNTGELFF. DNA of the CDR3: TGTGCCAGCAGCTTAGGTCAATTTCCAGGGTTGAGGAACACCGGGGAGCTGTTTTTT.

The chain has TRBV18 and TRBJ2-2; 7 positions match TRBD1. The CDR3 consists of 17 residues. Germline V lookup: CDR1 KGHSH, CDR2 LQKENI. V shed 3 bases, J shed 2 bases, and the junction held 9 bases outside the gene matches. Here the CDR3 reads CASSPLGTVGNTGELFF. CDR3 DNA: TGTGCCAGCTCACCTCTGGGGACAGTTGGCAACACCGGGGAGCTGTTTTTT.

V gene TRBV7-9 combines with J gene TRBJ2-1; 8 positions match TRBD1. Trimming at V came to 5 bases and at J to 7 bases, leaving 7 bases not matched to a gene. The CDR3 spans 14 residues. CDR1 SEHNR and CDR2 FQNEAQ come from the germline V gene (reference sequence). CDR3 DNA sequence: TGTGCCAGCAGCCTCGGACAGGGTGGGAATGAGCAGTTCTTC. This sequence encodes CASSLGQGGNEQFF. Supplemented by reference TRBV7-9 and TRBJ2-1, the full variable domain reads DTGVSQNPRHKITKRGQNVTFRCDPISEHNRLYWYRQTLGQGPEFLTYFQNEAQLEKSRLLSDRFSAERPKGSFSTLEIQRTEQGDSAMYLCASSLGQGGNEQFFGPGTRLTVL.